A selection of T cell receptor beta chains follows, all from one sample in a study of cytomegalovirus exposure and HLA in healthy donors. Sequencing was performed with immunoSEQ multiplex PCR; in TCRdb, only in-frame clones are kept and a portion is missing. This table holds some 170,000 clones, under 90% found once. Specimen: PBMCs. Source of these receptors: a man aged 25 to 40 in good health and CMV-seronegative. Both conserved end residues are part of each CDR3. Each record gives: clone size, J gene, D gene, V gene, CDR3 protein, CDR3 DNA. A D gene is named only where the DNA matches it firmly. Size values are once, few and many counts, or a class for expanded clones, and some rows have none.

clone_size: NA
j_call: TRBJ1-1
d_call: NA
v_call: TRBV28
cdr3_aa: CASVLDTEAFF
cdr3_nt: TGTGCCAGCGTACTAGACACTGAAGCTTTCTTT

clone_size: NA
j_call: TRBJ2-1
d_call: NA
v_call: TRBV4-1
cdr3_aa: CASSRQTLAYNEQFF
cdr3_nt: TGCGCCAGCAGCCGCCAAACACTAGCCTACAATGAGCAGTTCTTC

clone_size: NA
j_call: TRBJ1-3
d_call: NA
v_call: TRBV5-6
cdr3_aa: CASSLTVGNTIYF
cdr3_nt: TGTGCCAGCAGCTTGACAGTCGGAAACACCATATATTTT

clone_size: NA
j_call: TRBJ1-1
d_call: NA
v_call: TRBV6-6
cdr3_aa: CASSGLNTEAFF
cdr3_nt: TGTGCCAGCAGTGGGCTGAACACTGAAGCTTTCTTT

clone_size: NA
j_call: TRBJ2-7
d_call: TRBD1
v_call: TRBV27
cdr3_aa: CASNSFSRGLPYEQYF
cdr3_nt: TGTGCCAGCAACAGTTTCAGCAGGGGGCTACCCTACGAGCAGTACTTC

clone_size: once
j_call: TRBJ2-7
d_call: TRBD1
v_call: TRBV27
cdr3_aa: CASSLAPGQGLYEQYF
cdr3_nt: TGTGCCAGCAGTTTAGCGCCGGGACAGGGGTTGTACGAGCAGTACTTC

clone_size: NA
j_call: TRBJ2-1
d_call: TRBD2
v_call: TRBV29-1
cdr3_aa: CSVVATAGGQWEQFF
cdr3_nt: TGCAGCGTTGTGGCGACAGCGGGAGGTCAATGGGAGCAGTTCTTC

clone_size: NA
j_call: TRBJ2-3
d_call: TRBD1
v_call: TRBV28
cdr3_aa: CASSIGQGGSTDTQYF
cdr3_nt: TGTGCCAGCAGTATCGGACAGGGGGGTAGCACAGATACGCAGTATTTT

clone_size: NA
j_call: TRBJ1-1
d_call: TRBD1
v_call: TRBV6-1
cdr3_aa: CAGSAGTGRTEAFF
cdr3_nt: TGTGCCGGTTCAGCTGGGACAGGGAGAACTGAAGCTTTCTTT

clone_size: NA
j_call: TRBJ1-5
d_call: NA
v_call: TRBV30
cdr3_aa: CAWSRPGRIGNQPQHF
cdr3_nt: TGTGCCTGGAGTCGCCCTGGCAGGATAGGCAATCAGCCCCAGCATTTT

clone_size: once
j_call: TRBJ1-4
d_call: TRBD1
v_call: TRBV10-3
cdr3_aa: CAIGLTGEGEKLFF
cdr3_nt: TGTGCCATCGGACTGACAGGGGAGGGAGAAAAACTGTTTTTT

clone_size: NA
j_call: TRBJ2-5
d_call: NA
v_call: TRBV10-3
cdr3_aa: CAIREGGETQYF
cdr3_nt: TGTGCCATCAGGGAGGGGGGGGAGACCCAGTACTTC

clone_size: NA
j_call: TRBJ2-7
d_call: NA
v_call: TRBV28
cdr3_aa: CASSLLAGASFEQYF
cdr3_nt: TGTGCCAGCAGTTTGTTGGCAGGGGCTTCTTTCGAGCAGTACTTC

clone_size: NA
j_call: TRBJ2-5
d_call: TRBD2
v_call: TRBV5-1
cdr3_aa: CASSPGLAGLQRETQYF
cdr3_nt: TGCGCCAGCAGCCCCGGACTAGCGGGTCTTCAACGAGAGACCCAGTACTTC

clone_size: NA
j_call: TRBJ1-1
d_call: TRBD1
v_call: TRBV6-1
cdr3_aa: CASSTQGATEAFF
cdr3_nt: TGTGCCAGCAGTACACAGGGGGCGACTGAAGCTTTCTTT

clone_size: NA
j_call: TRBJ2-2
d_call: NA
v_call: TRBV5-1
cdr3_aa: CASRTQGTGELFF
cdr3_nt: TGCGCCAGCAGGACCCAGGGAACCGGGGAGCTGTTTTTT

clone_size: NA
j_call: TRBJ1-1
d_call: NA
v_call: TRBV19
cdr3_aa: CASSHRTVNTEAFF
cdr3_nt: TGTGCCAGTAGTCACCGGACAGTGAACACTGAAGCTTTCTTT

clone_size: NA
j_call: TRBJ2-1
d_call: NA
v_call: TRBV9
cdr3_aa: CASSVEGWNEQFF
cdr3_nt: TGTGCCAGCAGCGTAGAGGGGTGGAATGAGCAGTTCTTC

clone_size: NA
j_call: TRBJ2-1
d_call: TRBD2
v_call: TRBV27
cdr3_aa: CASSSPWSGRGNEQFF
cdr3_nt: TGTGCCAGCAGTTCCCCTTGGAGCGGGAGAGGCAATGAGCAGTTCTTC

clone_size: NA
j_call: TRBJ2-7
d_call: NA
v_call: TRBV19
cdr3_aa: CASSISRAYEQYF
cdr3_nt: TGTGCCAGTAGTATATCCAGGGCTTACGAGCAGTACTTC

clone_size: NA
j_call: TRBJ2-2
d_call: NA
v_call: TRBV27
cdr3_aa: CASSLTANTGELFF
cdr3_nt: TGTGCCAGCAGTTTAACTGCGAACACCGGGGAGCTGTTTTTT

clone_size: NA
j_call: TRBJ1-3
d_call: TRBD1
v_call: TRBV7-9
cdr3_aa: CASSSAGGSGNTIYF
cdr3_nt: TGTGCCAGCAGCTCAGCAGGGGGCTCTGGAAACACCATATATTTT

clone_size: NA
j_call: TRBJ2-1
d_call: TRBD1
v_call: TRBV4-1
cdr3_aa: CASSPPGTGARGEQFF
cdr3_nt: TGCGCCAGCAGCCCCCCCGGGACAGGGGCCCGGGGTGAGCAGTTCTTC

clone_size: NA
j_call: TRBJ1-3
d_call: TRBD1
v_call: TRBV7-2
cdr3_aa: CASSSRTGVLSSGNTIYF
cdr3_nt: TGTGCCAGCAGTTCTCGGACAGGGGTCCTGAGCTCTGGAAACACCATATATTTT

clone_size: NA
j_call: TRBJ2-3
d_call: TRBD2
v_call: TRBV30
cdr3_aa: CFEAGAPPRNTQYF
cdr3_nt: TGTTTTGAAGCGGGGGCCCCCCCCCGGAATACGCAGTATTTT

clone_size: NA
j_call: TRBJ2-1
d_call: TRBD2
v_call: TRBV9
cdr3_aa: CASGSSGRDNEQFF
cdr3_nt: TGTGCCAGCGGATCTAGCGGGAGAGACAATGAGCAGTTCTTC

clone_size: NA
j_call: TRBJ2-2
d_call: NA
v_call: TRBV11-2
cdr3_aa: CASSLGAGTGELFF
cdr3_nt: TGTGCCAGCAGCTTAGGGGCTGGCACCGGGGAGCTGTTTTTT

clone_size: NA
j_call: TRBJ2-2
d_call: NA
v_call: TRBV4-3
cdr3_aa: CASSQGRAGVNTGELFF
cdr3_nt: TGCGCCAGCAGCCAAGGACGGGCAGGGGTGAACACCGGGGAGCTGTTTTTT

clone_size: NA
j_call: TRBJ1-2
d_call: NA
v_call: TRBV7-9
cdr3_aa: CASSLDRVAGYTF
cdr3_nt: TGTGCCAGCAGCTTAGACAGGGTTGCTGGCTACACCTTC

clone_size: NA
j_call: TRBJ1-2
d_call: TRBD1
v_call: TRBV19
cdr3_aa: CASSIDRGGTPNYGYTF
cdr3_nt: TGTGCCAGTAGTATAGATCGAGGGGGCACCCCTAACTATGGCTACACCTTC

clone_size: NA
j_call: TRBJ2-7
d_call: TRBD2
v_call: TRBV27
cdr3_aa: CASSRTSSAYEQYF
cdr3_nt: TGTGCCAGCAGTCGGACTAGCTCAGCCTACGAGCAGTACTTC

clone_size: NA
j_call: TRBJ2-1
d_call: TRBD1
v_call: TRBV10-1
cdr3_aa: CASSEQGGEQFF
cdr3_nt: TGCGCCAGCAGTGAACAGGGGGGTGAGCAGTTCTTC

clone_size: few
j_call: TRBJ2-5
d_call: NA
v_call: TRBV5-1
cdr3_aa: CASRVEETQYF
cdr3_nt: TGCGCCAGCAGGGTAGAAGAGACCCAGTACTTC

clone_size: once
j_call: TRBJ1-5
d_call: NA
v_call: TRBV9
cdr3_aa: CASSVEASAVQPQHF
cdr3_nt: TGTGCCAGCAGCGTAGAAGCCTCCGCGGTGCAGCCCCAGCATTTT

clone_size: NA
j_call: TRBJ1-5
d_call: TRBD1
v_call: TRBV2
cdr3_aa: CASRGTDDSNQPQHF
cdr3_nt: TGTGCCAGCAGGGGGACAGACGATAGCAATCAGCCCCAGCATTTT

clone_size: few
j_call: TRBJ2-1
d_call: NA
v_call: TRBV5-5
cdr3_aa: CASSHPRGEQFF
cdr3_nt: TGTGCCAGCAGCCACCCCAGGGGTGAGCAGTTCTTC

clone_size: NA
j_call: TRBJ2-7
d_call: NA
v_call: TRBV7-8
cdr3_aa: CASSWREVYEQYF
cdr3_nt: TGTGCCAGCAGCTGGAGAGAGGTCTACGAGCAGTACTTC

clone_size: NA
j_call: TRBJ2-7
d_call: NA
v_call: TRBV2
cdr3_aa: CASSEALRRGEQYF
cdr3_nt: TGTGCCAGCAGTGAAGCGCTTCGTAGGGGCGAGCAGTACTTC

clone_size: NA
j_call: TRBJ1-2
d_call: TRBD1
v_call: TRBV15
cdr3_aa: CATRGPILEGYTF
cdr3_nt: TGTGCCACAAGGGGGCCCATATTGGAAGGCTACACCTTC

clone_size: NA
j_call: TRBJ2-7
d_call: NA
v_call: TRBV28
cdr3_aa: CASSFQGWSDGQYF
cdr3_nt: TGTGCCAGCAGTTTTCAGGGGTGGAGTGACGGGCAGTACTTC

clone_size: few
j_call: TRBJ1-2
d_call: NA
v_call: TRBV7-2
cdr3_aa: CASSPPGKPYGYTF
cdr3_nt: TGTGCCAGCAGCCCCCCGGGGAAACCCTATGGCTACACCTTC

clone_size: NA
j_call: TRBJ2-1
d_call: TRBD2
v_call: TRBV28
cdr3_aa: CASSTGLAIYNEQFF
cdr3_nt: TGTGCCAGCAGTACGGGACTAGCTATTTACAATGAGCAGTTCTTC

clone_size: few
j_call: TRBJ1-5
d_call: TRBD1
v_call: TRBV7-2
cdr3_aa: CASSLDLQGANQPQHF
cdr3_nt: TGTGCCAGCAGCTTAGATCTCCAGGGGGCCAATCAGCCCCAGCATTTT

clone_size: NA
j_call: TRBJ2-7
d_call: NA
v_call: TRBV28
cdr3_aa: CASSFLWASSRGHEQYF
cdr3_nt: TGTGCCAGCAGTTTCTTATGGGCCTCCTCCAGGGGCCACGAGCAGTACTTC

clone_size: NA
j_call: TRBJ1-6
d_call: NA
v_call: TRBV10-3
cdr3_aa: CAINEDRLSPLHF
cdr3_nt: TGTGCCATCAACGAGGACAGACTCTCACCCCTCCACTTT

clone_size: NA
j_call: TRBJ2-7
d_call: NA
v_call: TRBV4-3
cdr3_aa: CASSQDGTGWHEQYF
cdr3_nt: TGCGCCAGCAGCCAAGATGGAACAGGATGGCACGAGCAGTACTTC